The T cell receptor beta chain under discussion was sequenced for a study of shared clonotypes between healthy human individuals. In the study overall: The study used three CD4 naive, three CD4 memory, two CD8 naive and one CD8 memory plate per donor. General study findings and limits: In having few donors, the study represented limited genetic and exposure-history diversity. Generation probabilities were higher for clonotypes shared across all four sorted-subset donors than for unshared ones. When naive CD4 clonotypes were compared across a handful of donors, around 5% were shared.

As concerns this clone: Its antigen remains unknown.

The protocol was immunoSEQ multiplex PCR, while the TCRdb copy is restricted to in-frame clones and leaves out a portion. This sample has 2 million to 3 million clones; over 85% occur once, and the top ten carry approximately 0.36%. The ends were cut back, 0 bases at V and 0 bases at J, with 6 bases in the middle. Germline CDR1 is KGHSY and CDR2 is FQNENV. This CDR3 is 15 amino acids long. The genes are TRBV16 and TRBJ1-3; D unresolved. Input material: naive CD4+ T cells from PBMCs. Subset indicated: CD45RA+ positively selected. The receptor was derived from a man aged 18 to 30 in good health. Some clones in this sample may be carry-over from other donors' samples. The CDR3 DNA is TGTGCCAGCAGCCAATCATCAAGCTCTGGAAACACCATATATTTT. It encodes CASSQSSSSGNTIYF.